This T cell receptor (beta chain) is drawn from a study of blood T cell repertoires in COVID-19. In the study overall: Acute-phase and convalescent COVID-19 samples originated in the United States, Italy and Spain. PBMCs, B-cell-depleted T cells, or T cells were the source of the cDNA or gDNA that made up the material.

V trimming: 4 bases; J trimming: 5 bases; junction bases outside the gene matches: 7. This CDR3 comprises 15 residues. Germline V gene lookup returns CDR1 SGHRS and CDR2 YFSETQ. In the authors' workflow: Researchers report that nucleated cell counts were estimated from reference gene primer amplification. The table came from immunoSEQ multiplex PCR; TCRdb's copy has only in-frame clones and leaves some out. That table furnishes V, J and clone size, whereas the DNA furnished D and trimming. The sample has about 120,000 clones; about four fifths are singletons. Source material: peripheral blood. This receptor was taken from a man in his fifties or sixties with active or convalescent COVID-19. The chain carries TRBV5-1 and TRBJ1-1, with TRBD1 identical over 11 bases. CDR3 nucleotide sequence: TGCGCCAGCAGCCCTGGACAGGGGGCAAGAACTGAAGCTTTCTTT. As protein: CASSPGQGARTEAFF.